The 11 T cell receptor beta chains given below trace back to one sample, sequenced in a study of OX40 agonist ivuxolimab in advanced cancers. Library method: the immunoSEQ multiplex PCR assay. TCRdb mirrors the immuneACCESS table, restricted to in-frame sequences. Some clones are absent from its copies; in checked studies, under half trace to an unresolved V gene, and the reason for the others is unknown. The sample table records 50,000 to 65,000 clones; roughly 84% of these occur just once. The top ten clones comprise roughly 2.3% of the sample. Sequenced material: CD4+ or CD8+ T cells sorted from blood, taken in a trial of the OX40 agonist ivuxolimab. These TCRs come from an adult with an advanced solid tumor such as melanoma, head and neck, liver or kidney cancer.

The chain employs TRBV11-2 and TRBJ2-7; D is possibly TRBD1 (5 bases). The germline gives CDR1 SGHAT, CDR2 FQNNGV. Deletions cut 3 bases from V and 3 bases from J, with 9 bases between. This CDR3 has 13 residues. In DNA form, the CDR3 reads TGTGCCAGCAGCTTGCGGCAGGGCTACGAGCAGTACTTC. Translated: CASSLRQGYEQYF.

In DNA, the CDR3 is TGTGCCTGGAGTGTACTAGTGACAGCTTTCTTT. Protein sequence: CAWSVLVTAFF. The chain is built from TRBV30 and TRBJ1-1; no definite D call. The germline V gene has CDR1 GTSNPN and CDR2 SVGIG (reference sequence). The CDR3 length is 11 residues. Trimming stripped 0 bases from V and 10 bases from J, with 9 bases between.

This clone was observed a single time. The J gene is TRBJ1-2, the V gene TRBV11-1; TRBD1 matches 9 bases. Germline CDR1 is SGHAT and CDR2 is FQDESV (reference sequence). V lost 4 bases, J lost 4 bases, and 7 bases stayed unmatched. This CDR3 has 15 residues. CDR3 nucleotides: TGTGCCAGCAGCTGGGGACAGGGAGACGGCTATGGCTACACCTTC. It codes for CASSWGQGDGYGYTF.

This clone has only one observation. The chain employs TRBV4-1 and TRBJ1-2, with no clear D. CDR1 MGHRA and CDR2 YSYEKL come from the germline V gene. V lost 0 bases and J lost 2, with 4 bases in between. This CDR3 region has 13 residues. The CDR3, as DNA: TGCGCCAGCAGCCAAGATATGAACTATGGCTACACCTTC. Encoded protein: CASSQDMNYGYTF.

The rearrangement joins TRBV12-5 to TRBJ2-7; perhaps TRBD2 as D (5 bases). CDR3 length: 15 residues. The ends were cut back, 0 bases at V and 2 bases at J, with 11 bases in the middle. The germline V gene has CDR1 LGHNT and CDR2 FRNRAP. The CDR3 spells CASGLVTGWAYEQYF. CDR3 coding DNA: TGTGCTAGTGGTTTGGTAACGGGGTGGGCCTACGAGCAGTACTTC. Filled out from reference TRBV12-5 and TRBJ2-7, the complete variable domain reads DARVTQTPRHKVTEMGQEVTMRCQPILGHNTVFWYRQTMMQGLELLAYFRNRAPLDDSGMPKDRFSAEMPDATLATLKIQPSEPRDSAVYFCASGLVTGWAYEQYFGPGTRLTVT.

The chain combines TRBV5-1 with TRBJ2-3, with no clear D. The V end lost 2 bases, the J end lost 8 bases, and 15 bases lay between the germline ends. Germline V gene data show CDR1 as SGHRS and CDR2 as YFSETQ. CDR3 length: 14 residues. CDR3 sequence reads: CASSLSGETGTQYF. The CDR3, as DNA: TGCGCCAGCAGCTTATCCGGAGAGACCGGTACGCAGTATTTT.

This sequence joins TRBV6-5 and TRBJ2-5; 7 bases are shared with TRBD1. Germline CDR1 is MNHEY and CDR2 is SVGAGI. CDR3 length equals 15 residues. Trimming cost V 5 bases and J 4 bases; bases outside gene matches: 10. The CDR3 DNA reads as TGTGCCAGCAGTCCTCAGGGCAGGGGGTCAGAGACCCAGTACTTC. The encoded protein is CASSPQGRGSETQYF.

This chain connects TRBV5-1 to TRBJ2-3; TRBD2 agrees at 7 bases. The CDR3 spans 15 residues. V dropped 4 bases and J dropped 6; count of bases not matched to a gene: 11. Germline V CDR1 and CDR2: SGHRS, YFSETQ. The CDR3 coding sequence is TGCGCCAGCAGCCCGCGGGAGTTTGGGGGGGATACGCAGTATTTT. This sequence encodes CASSPREFGGDTQYF.

This clone was counted once. The gene calls are TRBV27 and TRBJ2-1; 7 positions agree with TRBD1. The CDR3 is 15 amino acids. The V and J ends lost 0 bases and 2 bases, in that order; junction bases with no gene match: 1. CDR1 is MNHEY and CDR2 is SMNVEV in the germline V gene (reference sequence). Here the CDR3 reads CASSLSQGAYNEQFF. The CDR3 region has the DNA TGTGCCAGCAGTTTATCGCAGGGGGCCTACAATGAGCAGTTCTTC.

The chain employs TRBV5-4 and TRBJ2-5; 9 nucleotides line up with TRBD2. The J call is uncertain, as TRBJ2-7 better fits the DNA end. The length of the CDR3 is 17 residues. Germline CDR1 is SGHNT and CDR2 is YYREEE (reference sequence). The chain's CDR3 is CASSLEGRSGGGYEQYF. In DNA form, the CDR3 reads TGTGCCAGCAGCTTGGAGGGGCGTAGCGGGGGTGGATACGAGCAGTACTTC.

The gene calls are TRBV7-9 and TRBJ1-1; TRBD1 might be the D (5 bases). CDR1 and CDR2 from the germline V gene are SEHNR and FQNEAQ (reference sequence). The V and J ends lost 5 bases and 6 bases respectively, with 16 bases between them. The CDR3 is made up of 14 amino acids. The CDR3 DNA reads as TGTGCCAGCAGCCCGCCACAGGAGGTCCCTGAAGCTTTCTTT. It codes for CASSPPQEVPEAFF.